This TCR beta chain derives from a study of control samples from healthy donors and cancer patients. Germline lookup yields CDR1 KGHSH and CDR2 LQKENI. The CDR3 extends over 13 amino acids. The J segment lost 3 bases and the V segment lost 5 bases, leaving 2 bases of the junction unmatched. This table comes from immunoSEQ multiplex PCR, and its TCRdb copy is limited to in-frame clones, with some not included. Here the sample spans about 54,000 clones, approximately 95% being singletons. This rearrangement joins TRBV18 to TRBJ2-7, with 9 bases aligning to TRBD1. This receptor was obtained from a woman aged 25 to 45 in good health. The source material was blood. The CDR3 protein is CASSRQGDYEQYF. DNA for the CDR3: TGTGCCAGCTCAAGACAGGGGGACTACGAGCAGTACTTC. The full variable domain, with the rest looked up from reference TRBV18 and TRBJ2-7, is NAGVMQNPRHLVRRRGQEARLRCSPMKGHSHVYWYRQLPEEGLKFMVYLQKENIIDESGMPKERFSAEFPKEGPSILRIQQVVRGDSAAYFCASSRQGDYEQYFGPGTRLTVT.